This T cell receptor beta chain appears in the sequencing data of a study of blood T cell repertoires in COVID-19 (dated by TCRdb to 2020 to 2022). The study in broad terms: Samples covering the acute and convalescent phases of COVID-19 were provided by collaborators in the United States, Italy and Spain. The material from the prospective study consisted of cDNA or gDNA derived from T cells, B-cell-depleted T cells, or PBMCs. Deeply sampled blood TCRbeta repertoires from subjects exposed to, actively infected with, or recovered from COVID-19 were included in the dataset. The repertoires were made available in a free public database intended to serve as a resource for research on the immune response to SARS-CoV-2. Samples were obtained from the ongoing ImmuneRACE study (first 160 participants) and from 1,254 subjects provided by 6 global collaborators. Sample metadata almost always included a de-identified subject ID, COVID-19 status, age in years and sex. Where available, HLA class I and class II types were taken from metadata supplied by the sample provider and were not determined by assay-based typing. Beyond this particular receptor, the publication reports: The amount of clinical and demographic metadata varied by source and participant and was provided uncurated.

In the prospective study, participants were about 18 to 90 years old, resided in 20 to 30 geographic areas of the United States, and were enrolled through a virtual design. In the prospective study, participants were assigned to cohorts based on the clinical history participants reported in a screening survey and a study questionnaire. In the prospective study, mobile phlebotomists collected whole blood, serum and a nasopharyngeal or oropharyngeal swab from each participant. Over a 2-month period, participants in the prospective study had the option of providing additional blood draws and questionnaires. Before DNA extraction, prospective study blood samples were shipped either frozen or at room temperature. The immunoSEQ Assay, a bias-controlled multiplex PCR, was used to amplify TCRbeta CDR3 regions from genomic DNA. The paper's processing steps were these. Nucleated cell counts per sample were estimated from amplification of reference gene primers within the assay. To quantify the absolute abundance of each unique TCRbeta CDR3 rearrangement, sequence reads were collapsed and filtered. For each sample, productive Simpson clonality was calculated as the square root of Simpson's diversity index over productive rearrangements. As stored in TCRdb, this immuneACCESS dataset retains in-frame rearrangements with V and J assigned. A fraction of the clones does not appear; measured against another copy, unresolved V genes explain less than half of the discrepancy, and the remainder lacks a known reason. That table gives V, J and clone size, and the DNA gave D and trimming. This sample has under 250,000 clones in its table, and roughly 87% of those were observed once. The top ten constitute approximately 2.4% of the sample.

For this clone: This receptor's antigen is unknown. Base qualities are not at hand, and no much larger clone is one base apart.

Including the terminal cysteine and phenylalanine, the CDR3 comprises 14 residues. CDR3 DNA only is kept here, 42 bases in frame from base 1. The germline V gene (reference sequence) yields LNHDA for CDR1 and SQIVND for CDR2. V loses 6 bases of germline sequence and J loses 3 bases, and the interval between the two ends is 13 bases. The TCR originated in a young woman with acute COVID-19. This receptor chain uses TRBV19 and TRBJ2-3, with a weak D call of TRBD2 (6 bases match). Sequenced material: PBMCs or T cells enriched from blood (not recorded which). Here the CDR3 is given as CASSTVAGTDTQYF. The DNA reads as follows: TGTGCCAGTAGCACAGTGGCGGGAACAGATACGCAGTATTTT.